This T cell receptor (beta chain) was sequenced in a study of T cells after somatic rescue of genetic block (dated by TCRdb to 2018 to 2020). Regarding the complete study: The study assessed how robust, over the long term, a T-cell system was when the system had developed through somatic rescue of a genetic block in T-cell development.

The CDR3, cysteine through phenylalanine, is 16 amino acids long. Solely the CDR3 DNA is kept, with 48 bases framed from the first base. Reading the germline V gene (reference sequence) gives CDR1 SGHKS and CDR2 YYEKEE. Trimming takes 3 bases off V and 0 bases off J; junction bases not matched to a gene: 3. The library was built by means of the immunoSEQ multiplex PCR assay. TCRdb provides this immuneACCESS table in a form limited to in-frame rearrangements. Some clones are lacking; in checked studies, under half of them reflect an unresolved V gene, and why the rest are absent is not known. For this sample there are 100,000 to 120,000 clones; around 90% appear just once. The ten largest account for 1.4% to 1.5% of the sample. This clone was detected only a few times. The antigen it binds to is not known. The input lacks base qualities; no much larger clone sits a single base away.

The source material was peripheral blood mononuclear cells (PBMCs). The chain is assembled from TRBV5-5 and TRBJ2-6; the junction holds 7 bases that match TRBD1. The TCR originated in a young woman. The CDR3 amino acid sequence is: CASSSTGDSGANVLTF. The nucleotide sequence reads TGTGCCAGCAGCTCTACAGGGGACTCTGGGGCCAACGTCCTGACTTTC.